These 19 T cell receptor beta chains came from one sample sequenced in a study of blood T cell repertoires in COVID-19. The table came from immunoSEQ multiplex PCR; TCRdb's copy has only in-frame clones and leaves some out. The table records about 210,000 clones, 65% to 90% of them present only once. The sequencing input was PBMCs or T cells enriched from blood (not recorded which). Receptors originate from a woman aged 50 to 65 with acute COVID-19.

The V and J genes are TRBV27 and TRBJ1-1; D is uncertain. The CDR3 has 13 residues. CDR1 MNHEY and CDR2 SMNVEV come from the germline V gene (reference sequence). V gave up 2 bases and J gave up 11 bases, with 15 bases separating them. In DNA form, the CDR3 reads TGTGCCAGCAGTTTAGGGAGTCCCTCCATTGCTTTCTTT. Its translation: CASSLGSPSIAFF.

CDR3 nucleotide sequence: TGTGCCAGCAGTTTGTCACCCGGGGTAGATACGCAGTATTTT. Translation: CASSLSPGVDTQYF. The chain recombines TRBV27 with TRBJ2-3, with D possibly TRBD2 on 5 matching bases. The germline gives CDR1 MNHEY, CDR2 SMNVEV (reference sequence). Trimming took off 3 bases at V and 5 bases at J, with 12 bases between the two ends. This CDR3 has 14 residues.

The CDR3 bases are TGCGCCAGCAGCCCGGGAGGGGGAGCGGGGGATACGCAGTATTTT. Translation gives CASSPGGGAGDTQYF. The chain has TRBV5-1 and TRBJ2-3, with TRBD2 matching over 8 bases. Germline CDR1 reads SGHRS; CDR2 reads YFSETQ. This CDR3 contains 15 residues. V lost 4 bases to trimming and J lost 6 bases; unmatched junction nucleotides: 10.

The chain recombines TRBV5-4 with TRBJ2-5; D not resolved. The germline V gene has CDR1 SGHNT and CDR2 YYREEE (reference sequence). With 7 bases removed from V and 1 base from J, the gap between germline ends came to 11 bases. This CDR3 has 13 amino acids. CDR3 nucleotides: TGTGCCAGCGGTTCCGGGTTCCAAGAGACCCAGTACTTC. Its translation is CASGSGFQETQYF.

In its sample, this clone was seen a few times. Its ends do not fully match the called genes, so a read error is possible. V and J are TRBV7-2 and TRBJ2-1, with TRBD2 matching over 12 bases. The CDR3 runs to 16 residues. Germline-derived CDR1 and CDR2 are SGHTA and FQGNSA. The CDR3 sequence: CASSLDETLAGGGFVF. CDR3 nucleotides: TGTGCCAGCAGCTTAGACGAGACACTAGCGGGGGGAGGGTTTGTCTTC.

The CDR3 spells CASSVGGGTEAFF. CDR3 DNA: TGCGCCAGCAGCGTGGGAGGGGGCACTGAAGCTTTCTTT. V is TRBV5-1 and J is TRBJ1-1; TRBD1 might be the D (6 bases). With 4 bases removed from V and 4 bases from J, the gap between germline ends came to 11 bases. This CDR3 spans 13 amino acids. The germline gives CDR1 SGHRS, CDR2 YFSETQ.

The rearrangement joins TRBV2 to TRBJ1-3; TRBD1 is a possible D gene (5 bases). Trimming shortened V by 7 bases and J by 0 bases, and 19 bases separated the two germline ends. CDR1 SNHLY and CDR2 FYNNEI come from the germline V gene. The CDR3 sequence is 17 residues long. The CDR3 loop reads CASKAGKPLFSGNTIYF. CDR3 nucleotides: TGTGCCAGCAAGGCAGGGAAACCCCTCTTCTCTGGAAACACCATATATTTT. Filled out from reference TRBV2 and TRBJ1-3, the complete variable domain reads EPEVTQTPSHQVTQMGQEVILRCVPISNHLYFYWYRQILGQKVEFLVSFYNNEISEKSEIFDDQFSVERPDGSNFTLKIRSTKLEDSAMYFCASKAGKPLFSGNTIYFGEGSWLTVV.

The chain is built from TRBV18 and TRBJ1-4; maybe TRBD1 (6 bases). Germline V gene data show CDR1 as KGHSH and CDR2 as LQKENI. This CDR3 contains 13 residues. The V gene lost 8 bases and the J gene lost 5 bases, with 12 bases spanning the gap. The CDR3 spells CASAGGGNEKLFF. The CDR3 coding sequence is TGTGCCAGCGCCGGGGGGGGCAATGAAAAACTGTTTTTT.

J is TRBJ2-7 and V is TRBV20-1, with no clear D. The V end was cut by 4 bases, the J end by 3 bases, with 4 bases between. Germline CDR1 DFQATT, CDR2 SNEGSKA (reference sequence). The CDR3 runs 10 residues. In DNA form, the CDR3 reads TGCAGTGCTATAATCTACGAGCAGTACTTC. It encodes CSAIIYEQYF.

The chain combines TRBV24-1 with TRBJ2-7; 10 bases map to TRBD1. Germline V gene lookup returns CDR1 KGHDR and CDR2 SFDVKD. V dropped 5 bases and J dropped 1; count of bases not matched to a gene: 13. The CDR3 consists of 18 residues. In nucleotides, the CDR3 is TGTGCCACCAGTGGGGGTTATGGGACAGGGGTAGGGTCCTACGAGCAGTACTTC. It is translated as CATSGGYGTGVGSYEQYF.

There are a few counts of this clone. The chain recombines TRBV30 with TRBJ2-3, with D perhaps matching TRBD2 (6 bases). Trimming shortened V by 4 bases and J by 7 bases, and 12 bases separated the two germline ends. Looked up from germline, CDR1 is GTSNPN and CDR2 is SVGIG (reference sequence). This CDR3 has 12 amino acids. In nucleotides, the CDR3 is TGTGCCTGGAATGGGGACTTGAATACGCAGTATTTT. Translation gives CAWNGDLNTQYF.

This clone was seen just once. The chain is built from TRBV4-3 and TRBJ1-2; perhaps TRBD1 as D (5 bases). The CDR3 covers 17 residues. Between the trimmed V and J ends, which lost 0 bases and 4 bases, there was a span of 18 bases. Per the germline V gene, CDR1 is LGHNA and CDR2 is YSLEER. Here the CDR3 reads CASSQEPGSSHSYGYTF. CDR3 nucleotide sequence: TGCGCCAGCAGCCAAGAACCAGGGTCGTCGCATAGCTATGGCTACACCTTC.

V usage is TRBV19 and J usage is TRBJ1-3; D ambiguous. Germline CDR1 LNHDA, CDR2 SQIVND (reference sequence). The ends were cut back, 7 bases at V and 0 bases at J, with 10 bases in the middle. The CDR3 spans 14 residues. The CDR3 reads CASNPGPSGNTIYF. The CDR3 DNA is TGTGCCAGTAATCCAGGCCCCTCTGGAAACACCATATATTTT.

V usage is TRBV28 and J usage is TRBJ2-1; 12 bases match TRBD2. The CDR3 is 15 amino acids. V lost 3 bases, J lost 9 bases, and 6 bases stayed unmatched. The germline CDR1 and CDR2 sequences are MDHEN and SYDVKM. CDR3 region: CASSFGLAGLGEQFF. The CDR3 coding sequence is TGTGCCAGCAGTTTCGGACTAGCGGGATTAGGTGAGCAGTTCTTC.

This clone was recorded once. The chain combines TRBV7-9 with TRBJ2-7, with TRBD2 identical over 7 bases. The CDR3 sequence is 14 residues long. CDR1 and CDR2 from the germline V gene are SEHNR and FQNEAQ (reference sequence). J gave up 4 bases and V 6 bases, and 9 bases lay outside the gene matches. The CDR3 protein is CASSKAGLSYEQYF. CDR3 nucleotides: TGTGCCAGCAGTAAAGCGGGGCTTTCATACGAGCAGTACTTC.

The V gene is TRBV6-2 or TRBV6-3, the J gene TRBJ2-1, with 8 positions matching TRBD1. The ends lost 6 bases at V and 4 bases at J; junction bases unmatched: 14. There are 17 residues in the CDR3. The V gene's germline CDR1 is MNHEY and CDR2 SVGEGT. In DNA form, the CDR3 reads TGTGCCAGCAGCCCCCACCGGACAGGGATGGAGTACAATGAGCAGTTCTTC. This sequence encodes CASSPHRTGMEYNEQFF.

The V gene is TRBV18, the J gene TRBJ2-7, with a tentative D call TRBD1 (6 bases). The CDR3 sequence is 15 residues long. Per germline, CDR1 KGHSH and CDR2 LQKENI. V lost 6 bases and J 0 bases, leaving 15 bases between the germline ends. Written as DNA, the CDR3 is TGTGCCAGCTCGAAGCAGACAGGCGTCTCCTACGAGCAGTACTTC. Translation: CASSKQTGVSYEQYF.

This chain connects TRBV21-1 to TRBJ1-2. TRBV21-1 is flagged as a pseudogene. CDR3 length: 16 amino acids. The CDR3 nucleotides read TGTGCCAGCAGCACATCGGCGGGGGGCGTAGAATATGGCTACACCTTC. This gives the protein CASSTSAGGVEYGYTF.

The rearrangement uses TRBV11-3 and TRBJ1-4, with 9 positions matching TRBD1. In germline, CDR1 is SGHNT, CDR2 YENEEA. Trimming at V came to 5 bases and at J to 4 bases, leaving 5 bases not matched to a gene. The CDR3 has 15 amino acids. The CDR3 bases are TGTGCCAGCAGCGCGAGGACAGGGGATAATGAAAAACTGTTTTTT. As protein: CASSARTGDNEKLFF.